This T cell receptor beta chain comes out of a study of STAT3 mutations in large granular lymphocyte leukemia. Study-wide context: Over half of T-LGLL patients had one or more immunosuppressive regimens. Study results and caveats: Every T-cell large granular lymphocyte leukemia patient had at least one immunodominant TCR beta clonotype. All newly emerging clones after therapy were STAT3 wild type.

Average productive template count per sample was approximately 40,000. Sequencing used immunoSEQ multiplex PCR; TCRdb keeps in-frame clones, though not all of them. The top ten hold roughly nine tenths of the sample, which has 9,500 to 12,000 clones, about 85% seen once. CDR1 is SEHNR, CDR2 FQNEAQ, per germline (reference sequence). The length of the CDR3 is 15 residues. The V gene end was trimmed by 5 bases and the J gene end by 6 bases; junction bases not matched to a gene: 8. Notes on this clone: What it binds is unknown.

The material sequenced was peripheral blood mononuclear cells. The chain employs TRBV7-9 and TRBJ1-5; 9 bases map to TRBD1. The receptor's source is a man older than 75 with T-cell large granular lymphocyte leukemia. Some clones in this sample may be carry-over from other donors' samples. CDR3 amino acids: CASSLGQGGSQPQHF. Here the CDR3 DNA reads TGTGCCAGCAGCCTGGGACAGGGAGGTAGTCAGCCCCAGCATTTT.